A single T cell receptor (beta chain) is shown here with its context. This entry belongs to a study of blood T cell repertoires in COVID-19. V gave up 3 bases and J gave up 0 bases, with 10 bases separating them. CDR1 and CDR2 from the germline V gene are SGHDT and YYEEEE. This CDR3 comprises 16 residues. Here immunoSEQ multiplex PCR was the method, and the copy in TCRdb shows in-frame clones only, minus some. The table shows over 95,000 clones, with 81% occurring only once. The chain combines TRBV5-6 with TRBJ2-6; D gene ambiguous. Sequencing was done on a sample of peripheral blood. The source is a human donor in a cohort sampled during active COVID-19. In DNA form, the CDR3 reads TGTGCCAGCAGCTCTTGGAGTGGCTCTGGGGCCAACGTCCTGACTTTC. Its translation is CASSSWSGSGANVLTF.